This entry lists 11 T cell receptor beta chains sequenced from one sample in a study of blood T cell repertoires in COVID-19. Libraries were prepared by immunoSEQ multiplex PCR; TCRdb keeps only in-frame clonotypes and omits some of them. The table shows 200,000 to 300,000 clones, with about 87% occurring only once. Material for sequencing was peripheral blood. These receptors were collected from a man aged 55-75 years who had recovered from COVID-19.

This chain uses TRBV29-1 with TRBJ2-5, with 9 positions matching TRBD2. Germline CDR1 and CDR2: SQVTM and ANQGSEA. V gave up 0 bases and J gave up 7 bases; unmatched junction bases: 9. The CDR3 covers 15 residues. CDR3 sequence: CSVEDLGLATATQYF. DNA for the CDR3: TGCAGCGTTGAAGATTTGGGACTAGCCACGGCGACCCAGTACTTC.

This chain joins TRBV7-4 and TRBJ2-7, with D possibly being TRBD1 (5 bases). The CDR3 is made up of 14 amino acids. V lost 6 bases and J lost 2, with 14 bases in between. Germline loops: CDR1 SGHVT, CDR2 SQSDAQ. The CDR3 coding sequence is TGTGCCAGCAGGGTGGACACGGCAACCTACGAGCAGTACTTC. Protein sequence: CASRVDTATYEQYF. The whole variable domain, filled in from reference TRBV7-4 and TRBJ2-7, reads GAGVSQSPRYKVAKRGRDVALRCDSISGHVTLYWYRQTLGQGSEVLTYSQSDAQRDKSGRPSGRFSAERPERSVSTLKIQRTEQGDSAVYLCASRVDTATYEQYFGPGTRLTVT.

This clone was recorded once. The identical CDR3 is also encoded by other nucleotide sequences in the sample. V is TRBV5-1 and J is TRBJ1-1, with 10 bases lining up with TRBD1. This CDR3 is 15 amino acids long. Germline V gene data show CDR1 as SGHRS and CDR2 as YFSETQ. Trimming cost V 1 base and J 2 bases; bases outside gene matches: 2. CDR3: CASSLRTGGNTEAFF. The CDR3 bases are TGCGCCAGCAGCTTGAGGACAGGGGGTAACACTGAAGCTTTCTTT.

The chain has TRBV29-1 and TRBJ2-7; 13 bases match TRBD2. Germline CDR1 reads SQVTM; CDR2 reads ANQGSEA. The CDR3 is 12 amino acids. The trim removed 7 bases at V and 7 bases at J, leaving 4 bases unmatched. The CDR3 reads CSEMTSGGEQYF. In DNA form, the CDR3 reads TGCAGCGAGATGACTAGCGGGGGGGAGCAGTACTTC.

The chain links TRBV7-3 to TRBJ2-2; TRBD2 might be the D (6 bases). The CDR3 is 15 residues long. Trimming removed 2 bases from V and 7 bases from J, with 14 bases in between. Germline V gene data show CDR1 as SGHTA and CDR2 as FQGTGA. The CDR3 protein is CASSLATSSGGELFF. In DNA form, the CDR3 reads TGTGCCAGCAGCTTAGCTACTAGCAGCGGCGGGGAGCTGTTTTTT.

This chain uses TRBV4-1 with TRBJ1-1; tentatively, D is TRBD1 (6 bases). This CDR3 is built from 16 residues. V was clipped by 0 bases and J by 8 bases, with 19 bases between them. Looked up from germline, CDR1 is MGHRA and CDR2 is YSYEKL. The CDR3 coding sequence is TGCGCCAGCAGCCAAGATGGGCCAAGGACAGCCCCCGAAGCTTTCTTT. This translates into CASSQDGPRTAPEAFF.

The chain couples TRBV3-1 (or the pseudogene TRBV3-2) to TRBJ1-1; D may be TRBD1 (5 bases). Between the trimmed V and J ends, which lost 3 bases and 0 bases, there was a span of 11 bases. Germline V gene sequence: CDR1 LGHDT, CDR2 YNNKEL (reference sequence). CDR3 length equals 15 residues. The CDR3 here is CASSHGGNMNTEAFF. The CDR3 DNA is TGTGCCAGCAGCCATGGGGGGAATATGAACACTGAAGCTTTCTTT.

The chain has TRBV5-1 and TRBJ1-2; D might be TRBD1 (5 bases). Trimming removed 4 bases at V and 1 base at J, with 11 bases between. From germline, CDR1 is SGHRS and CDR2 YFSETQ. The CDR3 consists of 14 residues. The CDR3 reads CASSPGLNNYGYTF. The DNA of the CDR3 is TGCGCCAGCAGCCCGGGACTCAATAACTATGGCTACACCTTC. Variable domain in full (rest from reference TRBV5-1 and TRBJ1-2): KAGVTQTPRYLIKTRGQQVTLSCSPISGHRSVSWYQQTPGQGLQFLFEYFSETQRNKGNFPGRFSGRQFSNSRSEMNVSTLELGDSALYLCASSPGLNNYGYTFGSGTRLTVV.

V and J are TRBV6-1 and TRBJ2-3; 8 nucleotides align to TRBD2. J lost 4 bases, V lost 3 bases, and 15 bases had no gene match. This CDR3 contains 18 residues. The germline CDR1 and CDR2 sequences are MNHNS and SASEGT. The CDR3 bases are TGTGCCAGCAGTGAGCGAGTCGGGGGGGCCTTTACCGCAGATACGCAGTATTTT. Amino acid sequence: CASSERVGGAFTADTQYF.

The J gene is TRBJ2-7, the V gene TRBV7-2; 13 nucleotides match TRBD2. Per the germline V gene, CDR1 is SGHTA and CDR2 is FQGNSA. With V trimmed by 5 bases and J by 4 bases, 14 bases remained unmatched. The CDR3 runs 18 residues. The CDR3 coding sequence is TGTGCCAGCAGCCTTACTAGCGGGGGGGCCGGCTCGATTTACGAGCAGTACTTC. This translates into CASSLTSGGAGSIYEQYF.

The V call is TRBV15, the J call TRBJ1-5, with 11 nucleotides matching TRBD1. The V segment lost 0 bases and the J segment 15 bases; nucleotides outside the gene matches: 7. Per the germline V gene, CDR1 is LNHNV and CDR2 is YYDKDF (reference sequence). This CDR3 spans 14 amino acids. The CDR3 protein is CATSRDRDRGILHF. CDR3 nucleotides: TGTGCCACCAGCAGAGATCGGGACAGGGGGATATTGCATTTT.